This T cell receptor (beta chain) stems from a study of vaccination effects on CD4 cells after COVID-19. The CDR3 extends over 18 amino acids. Germline assignment: CDR1 SGHTA and CDR2 FQGNSA. The J segment lost 4 bases and the V segment lost 5 bases, leaving 12 bases of the junction unmatched. Peptide-pool stimulation followed by sequencing identified expanded antigen-specific CD4+ clonotypes in the ViraFEST assay. Culture proceeded for nine to ten days, and CD4+ T cells were then isolated. Testing of the vaccine recipients showed negative nucleocapsid antibodies and no prior SARS-CoV-2 infection. Study-wide findings and caveats: There was marked clonal contraction among infection- and vaccine-induced clones late after vaccination.

For this clone: Antigen: not known.

Libraries were prepared by immunoSEQ multiplex PCR; TCRdb keeps only in-frame clonotypes and omits some of them. Counted here are some 41,000 clones, roughly 72% occurring once; the ten biggest clones make up more than 10%. This clonotype was sampled from a human donor who received a COVID-19 vaccine. Source: CD4+ T cells from PBMCs cultured with SARS-CoV-2 spike peptides, taken before COVID-19 vaccination. The chain links TRBV7-2 to TRBJ1-6; 9 nucleotides line up with TRBD1. CDR3 DNA sequence: TGTGCCAGCAGCATGGGACAGGGCGGCGGTACATATAATTCACCCCTCCACTTT. This translates into CASSMGQGGGTYNSPLHF.